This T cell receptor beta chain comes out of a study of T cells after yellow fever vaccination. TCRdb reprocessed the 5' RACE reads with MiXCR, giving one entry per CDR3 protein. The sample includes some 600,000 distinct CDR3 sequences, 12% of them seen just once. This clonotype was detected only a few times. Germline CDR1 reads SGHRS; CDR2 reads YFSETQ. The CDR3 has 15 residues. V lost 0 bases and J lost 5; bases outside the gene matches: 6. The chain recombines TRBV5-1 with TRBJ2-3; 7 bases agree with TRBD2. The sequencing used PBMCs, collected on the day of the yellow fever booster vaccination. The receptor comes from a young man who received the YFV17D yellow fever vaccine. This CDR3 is CASSLDLAAGDTQYF. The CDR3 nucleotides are TGCGCCAGCAGCTTGGACCTAGCGGCGGGAGATACGCAGTATTTT.